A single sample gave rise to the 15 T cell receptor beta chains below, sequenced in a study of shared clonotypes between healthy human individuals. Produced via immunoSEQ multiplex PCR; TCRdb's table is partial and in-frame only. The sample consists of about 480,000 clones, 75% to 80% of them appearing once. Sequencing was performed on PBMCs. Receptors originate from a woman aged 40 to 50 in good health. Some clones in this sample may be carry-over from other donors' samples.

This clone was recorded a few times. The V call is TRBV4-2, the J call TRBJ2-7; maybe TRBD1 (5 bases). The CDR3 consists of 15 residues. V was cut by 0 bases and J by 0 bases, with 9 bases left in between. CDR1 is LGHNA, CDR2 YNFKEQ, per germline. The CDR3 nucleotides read TGTGCCAGCAGCCAAGAAATAGACAGCTCCTACGAGCAGTACTTC. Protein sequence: CASSQEIDSSYEQYF.

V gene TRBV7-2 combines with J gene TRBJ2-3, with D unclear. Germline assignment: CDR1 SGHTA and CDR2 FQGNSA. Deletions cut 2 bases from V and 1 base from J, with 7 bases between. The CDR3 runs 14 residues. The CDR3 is CASSLSPRTDTQYF. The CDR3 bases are TGTGCCAGCAGCTTATCCCCTCGCACAGATACGCAGTATTTT.

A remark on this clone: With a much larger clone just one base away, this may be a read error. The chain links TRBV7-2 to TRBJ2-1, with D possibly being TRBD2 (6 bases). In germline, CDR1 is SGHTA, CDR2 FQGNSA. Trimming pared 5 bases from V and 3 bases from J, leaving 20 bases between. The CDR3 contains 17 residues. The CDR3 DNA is TGTGCCAGCAGCACTCCCCTCGCGGGACTGAACTACAATGAGCAGTTCTTC. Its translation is CASSTPLAGLNYNEQFF.

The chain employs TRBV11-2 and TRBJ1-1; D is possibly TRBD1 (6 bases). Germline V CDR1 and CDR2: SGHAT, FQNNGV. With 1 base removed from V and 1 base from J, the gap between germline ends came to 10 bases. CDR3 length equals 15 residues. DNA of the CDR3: TGTGCCAGCAGCTTAGTTGGGACAACGAACACTGAAGCTTTCTTT. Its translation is CASSLVGTTNTEAFF. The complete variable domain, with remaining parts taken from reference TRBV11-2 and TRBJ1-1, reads EAGVAQSPRYKIIEKRQSVAFWCNPISGHATLYWYQQILGQGPKLLIQFQNNGVVDDSQLPKDRFSAERLKGVDSTLKIQPAKLEDSAVYLCASSLVGTTNTEAFFGQGTRLTVV.

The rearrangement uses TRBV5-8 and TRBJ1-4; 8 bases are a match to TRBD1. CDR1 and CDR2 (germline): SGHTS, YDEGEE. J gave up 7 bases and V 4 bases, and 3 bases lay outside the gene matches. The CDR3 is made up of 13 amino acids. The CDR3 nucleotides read TGTGCCAGCAGCCGCGACAGGGGTGAAAAACTGTTTTTT. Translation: CASSRDRGEKLFF.

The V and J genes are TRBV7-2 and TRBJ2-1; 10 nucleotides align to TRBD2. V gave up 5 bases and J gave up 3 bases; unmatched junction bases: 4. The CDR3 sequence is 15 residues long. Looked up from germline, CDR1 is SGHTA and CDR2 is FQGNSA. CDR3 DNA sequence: TGTGCCAGCAGCCAACTAGCGGGGAACTACAATGAGCAGTTCTTC. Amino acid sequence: CASSQLAGNYNEQFF.

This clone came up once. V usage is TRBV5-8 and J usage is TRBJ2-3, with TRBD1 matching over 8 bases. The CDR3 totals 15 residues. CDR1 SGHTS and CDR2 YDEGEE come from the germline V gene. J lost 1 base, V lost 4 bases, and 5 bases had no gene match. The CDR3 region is CASSRQGHGTDTQYF. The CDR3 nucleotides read TGTGCCAGCAGCCGACAGGGGCACGGCACAGATACGCAGTATTTT.

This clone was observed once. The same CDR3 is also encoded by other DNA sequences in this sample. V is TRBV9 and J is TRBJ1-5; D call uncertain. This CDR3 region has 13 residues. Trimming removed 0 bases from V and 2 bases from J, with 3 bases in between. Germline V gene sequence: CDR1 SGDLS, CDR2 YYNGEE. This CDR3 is CASSVDGNQPQHF. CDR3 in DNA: TGTGCCAGCAGCGTAGATGGCAATCAGCCCCAGCATTTT.

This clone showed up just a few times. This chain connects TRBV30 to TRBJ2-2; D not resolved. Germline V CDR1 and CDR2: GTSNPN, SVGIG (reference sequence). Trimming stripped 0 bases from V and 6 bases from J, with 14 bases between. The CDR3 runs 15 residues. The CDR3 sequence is CAWSVGRAHSGELFF. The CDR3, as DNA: TGTGCCTGGAGTGTGGGAAGGGCACACTCCGGGGAGCTGTTTTTT.

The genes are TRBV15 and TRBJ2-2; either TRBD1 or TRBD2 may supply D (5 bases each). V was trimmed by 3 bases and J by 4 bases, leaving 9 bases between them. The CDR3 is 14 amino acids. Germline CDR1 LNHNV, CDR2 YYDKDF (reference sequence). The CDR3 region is CATSSDGATGELFF. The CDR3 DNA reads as TGTGCCACCAGCAGCGACGGGGCCACCGGGGAGCTGTTTTTT.

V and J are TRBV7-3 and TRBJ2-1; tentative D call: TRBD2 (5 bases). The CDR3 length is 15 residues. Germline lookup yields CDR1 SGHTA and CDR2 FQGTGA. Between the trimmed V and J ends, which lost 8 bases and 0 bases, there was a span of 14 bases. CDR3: CASRSLGSSYNEQFF. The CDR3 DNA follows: TGTGCCAGCCGTTCTCTAGGGAGCTCCTACAATGAGCAGTTCTTC.

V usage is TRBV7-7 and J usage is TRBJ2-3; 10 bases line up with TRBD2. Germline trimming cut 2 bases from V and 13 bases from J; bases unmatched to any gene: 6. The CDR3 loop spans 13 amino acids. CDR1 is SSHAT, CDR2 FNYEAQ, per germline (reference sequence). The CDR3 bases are TGTGCCAGCAGCTTATCGGCTAGCGGGGGCAAGTATTTT. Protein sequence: CASSLSASGGKYF. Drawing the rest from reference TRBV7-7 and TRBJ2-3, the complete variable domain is GAGVSQSPRYKVTKRGQDVTLRCDPISSHATLYWYQQALGQGPEFLTYFNYEAQPDKSGLPSDRFSAERPEGSISTLTIQRTEQRDSAMYRCASSLSASGGKYFGPGTRLTVL.

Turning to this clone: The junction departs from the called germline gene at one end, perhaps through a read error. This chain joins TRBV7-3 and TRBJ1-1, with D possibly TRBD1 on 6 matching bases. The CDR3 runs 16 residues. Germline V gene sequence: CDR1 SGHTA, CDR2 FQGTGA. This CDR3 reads CASSLTGGSMNTEAFF. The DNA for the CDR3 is TGTGCCAGCAGCCTAACGGGGGGCTCAATGAACACTGAAGCTTTCTTT.

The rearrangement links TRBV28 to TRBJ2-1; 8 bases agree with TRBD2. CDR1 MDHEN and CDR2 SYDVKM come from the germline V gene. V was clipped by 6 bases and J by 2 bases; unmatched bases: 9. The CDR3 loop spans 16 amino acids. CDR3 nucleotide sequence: TGTGCCAGCAGCGGAAGCGGGAGCAGCACCTACAATGAGCAGTTCTTC. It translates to CASSGSGSSTYNEQFF.

DNA for the CDR3: TGCAGCGTTGAGATACAGGGGGGGACGGAGACCCAGTACTTC. The encoded protein is CSVEIQGGTETQYF. The genes are TRBV29-1 and TRBJ2-5, with TRBD1 as a possible D gene (8 bases). The CDR3 sequence is 14 residues long. Germline CDR1 and CDR2: SQVTM and ANQGSEA. Trimming cost V 3 bases and J 5 bases, with 16 bases left between them.